This T cell receptor beta chain was sequenced in a study of T cells in Graves' hyperthyroidism and ophthalmopathy. Study-wide results and caveats: Most thyroid clonotypes with frequency above 0.001 were detected in blood. Onset of ophthalmopathy came a median around 7.1 months after the model predicted it.

On this clonotype: What it recognizes is unknown.

With 5 bases removed from V and 3 bases from J, the gap between germline ends came to 12 bases. This CDR3 is 14 amino acids long. Researchers took RNA transcripts and amplified the TCR beta CDR3 regions from them. The HTBI primer set served for first-round RT-PCR of the TCR CDR3. TCRdb re-called the multiplex PCR reads with MiXCR, one entry per CDR3 protein. The table records nearly 600,000 distinct CDR3 sequences, approximately 15% of them present only once. The V gene is TRBV12-3 or TRBV12-4, the J gene TRBJ2-3; the D gene is possibly TRBD2 (6 bases). The TCR originated in a woman aged 25-40 years with Graves' hyperthyroidism that later progressed to Graves' ophthalmopathy. The material sequenced was blood. Written as DNA, the CDR3 is TGTGCCAGCAGTGTCCGGGGGAGGACAGATACGCAGTATTTT. It encodes CASSVRGRTDTQYF.